The 31 T cell receptor beta chains below were found in one sample sequenced in a study of blood T cell repertoires in COVID-19. Clones were read by immunoSEQ multiplex PCR, and TCRdb kept only the in-frame ones, dropping some. The table has about 250,000 clones, roughly four fifths seen once. The sequenced material came from PBMCs or T cells enriched from blood (not recorded which). The receptors originated from a middle-aged man who had recovered from COVID-19.

The chain combines TRBV12-3 or TRBV12-4 with TRBJ2-1, with 8 bases that match TRBD2. J was trimmed by 4 bases and V by 9 bases; bases with no gene match: 5. The CDR3 runs 13 residues. The DNA of the CDR3 is TGTGCCAGTACTAGCGGCAATTACAATGAGCAGTTCTTC. It codes for CASTSGNYNEQFF.

This chain connects TRBV6-5 to TRBJ1-4; possible D gene TRBD1, 6 bases. V lost 0 bases and J 7 bases, leaving 15 bases between the germline ends. The CDR3 has 16 amino acids. Germline lookup yields CDR1 MNHEY and CDR2 SVGAGI. The CDR3 coding sequence is TGTGCCAGCAGTTACTCGTCGGGGGGGCTGGGTGAAAAACTGTTTTTT. Its protein is CASSYSSGGLGEKLFF.

CDR3 nucleotide sequence: TGTGCCAGCAGCATACGGACAGCTAATTCACCCCTCCACTTT. Translated, it gives CASSIRTANSPLHF. The genes are TRBV5-4 and TRBJ1-6, with D perhaps TRBD1 (6 bases). This CDR3 is built from 14 residues. Germline loops: CDR1 SGHNT, CDR2 YYREEE (reference sequence). Trimming stripped 4 bases from V and 6 bases from J, with 11 bases between.

Worth noting for this clone: Other DNA sequences of this sample code for an identical CDR3. This sequence joins TRBV19 and TRBJ2-3; 8 bases agree with TRBD1. Per the germline V gene, CDR1 is LNHDA and CDR2 is SQIVND (reference sequence). Losses at the gene ends were 4 bases for V and 1 base for J; bases not matched to a gene: 4. The CDR3 spans 15 residues. CDR3 DNA: TGTGCCAGTAGTAGGACAGGGTCGGGCACAGATACGCAGTATTTT. It encodes CASSRTGSGTDTQYF. Supplemented by reference TRBV19 and TRBJ2-3, the full variable domain reads DGGITQSPKYLFRKEGQNVTLSCEQNLNHDAMYWYRQDPGQGLRLIYYSQIVNDFQKGDIAEGYSVSREKKESFPLTVTSAQKNPTAFYLCASSRTGSGTDTQYFGPGTRLTVL.

The J gene is TRBJ2-7, the V gene TRBV27, with a tentative D call TRBD2 (6 bases). Germline V CDR1 and CDR2: MNHEY, SMNVEV (reference sequence). There are 14 residues in the CDR3. Deletions cut 5 bases from V and 4 bases from J, with 15 bases between. The CDR3 DNA reads TGTGCCAGCAGTATCACCGGGACTGGATACGAGCAGTACTTC. It specifies CASSITGTGYEQYF.

V is TRBV19 and J is TRBJ2-3; TRBD2 aligns across 9 bases. Germline CDR1 is LNHDA and CDR2 is SQIVND (reference sequence). The CDR3 extends over 17 amino acids. V trimming: 3 bases; J trimming: 2 bases; junction bases outside the gene matches: 9. CDR3 sequence: CASSIFFPSGTTDTQYF. The DNA for the CDR3 is TGTGCCAGTAGTATTTTTTTCCCTAGCGGGACCACAGATACGCAGTATTTT.

The DNA of the CDR3 is TGTGCCAGCAGCTTAGAGGCCCTTGGGGAGGAGCAGTTCTTC. As protein: CASSLEALGEEQFF. The rearrangement uses TRBV7-2 and TRBJ2-1; D may be TRBD2 (5 bases). Germline values: CDR1 SGHTA, CDR2 FQGNSA. This CDR3 spans 14 amino acids. V was trimmed by 1 base and J by 10 bases, leaving 14 bases between them.

The count of this clone is one. The chain employs TRBV9 and TRBJ2-3, with D tentatively TRBD1 (5 bases). V was pared by 2 bases and J by 5 bases, with 9 bases between. The CDR3 totals 13 residues. Germline-derived CDR1 and CDR2 are SGDLS and YYNGEE. The CDR3 spells CASSVGQKDTQYF. The CDR3, as DNA: TGTGCCAGCAGCGTTGGACAAAAAGATACGCAGTATTTT. The full variable domain, completed using reference TRBV9 and TRBJ2-3, is DSGVTQTPKHLITATGQRVTLRCSPRSGDLSVYWYQQSLDQGLQFLIQYYNGEERAKGNILERFSAQQFPDLHSELNLSSLELGDSALYFCASSVGQKDTQYFGPGTRLTVL.

This clone is a singleton in its sample. The gene calls are TRBV5-1 and TRBJ1-4; 10 nucleotides align to TRBD1. The germline gives CDR1 SGHRS, CDR2 YFSETQ. V lost 5 bases to trimming and J lost 7 bases; unmatched junction nucleotides: 14. This CDR3 has 17 amino acids. CDR3 DNA sequence: TGCGCCAGCAGTTTCTCTTTGACGGGACAGGGGAGTGAAAAACTGTTTTTT. It encodes CASSFSLTGQGSEKLFF.

V gene TRBV20-1 combines with J gene TRBJ1-1; the D is unclear. Germline lookup yields CDR1 DFQATT and CDR2 SNEGSKA (reference sequence). The length of the CDR3 is 12 residues. The ends were cut back, 3 bases at V and 10 bases at J, with 15 bases in the middle. The CDR3 region is CSASGASTGAFF. The CDR3 DNA reads as TGCAGTGCTAGTGGAGCCTCAACGGGAGCTTTCTTT.

The chain couples TRBV2 to TRBJ2-3; TRBD1 matches 8 bases. Germline V gene lookup returns CDR1 SNHLY and CDR2 FYNNEI. Losses at the gene ends were 6 bases for V and 1 base for J; bases not matched to a gene: 12. The length of the CDR3 is 17 residues. The CDR3 loop is CASRPAAGGGGTDTQYF. The CDR3 bases are TGTGCCAGCAGACCCGCCGCAGGGGGCGGGGGCACAGATACGCAGTATTTT. Complete variable domain (other parts from reference TRBV2 and TRBJ2-3): EPEVTQTPSHQVTQMGQEVILRCVPISNHLYFYWYRQILGQKVEFLVSFYNNEISEKSEIFDDQFSVERPDGSNFTLKIRSTKLEDSAMYFCASRPAAGGGGTDTQYFGPGTRLTVL.

The chain uses TRBV5-6 and TRBJ2-3; D not certain. CDR3 length: 12 residues. Per the germline V gene, CDR1 is SGHDT and CDR2 is YYEEEE. V lost 1 base, J lost 4 bases, and 4 bases lay in between. CDR3 in amino acids: CASSLRADTQYF. DNA for the CDR3: TGTGCCAGCAGCTTGCGTGCAGATACGCAGTATTTT. Together with reference TRBV5-6 and TRBJ2-3, the CDR3 gives the full variable domain: DAGVTQSPTHLIKTRGQQVTLRCSPKSGHDTVSWYQQALGQGPQFIFQYYEEEERQRGNFPDRFSGHQFPNYSSELNVNALLLGDSALYLCASSLRADTQYFGPGTRLTVL.

The chain employs TRBV5-1 and TRBJ1-1, with D uncertain. The V end was cut by 0 bases, the J end by 0 bases, with 9 bases between. CDR1 is SGHRS, CDR2 YFSETQ, per germline. The CDR3 runs 15 residues. CDR3 coding DNA: TGCGCCAGCAGCTTGGTAGCCAGCATGAACACTGAAGCTTTCTTT. Translation gives CASSLVASMNTEAFF.

V gene TRBV14 combines with J gene TRBJ1-2, with 8 bases identical to TRBD1. This CDR3 contains 14 residues. The junction had 5 bases not matched to a gene; V was cut back by 4 bases and J by 4 bases. Germline assignment: CDR1 SGHDN and CDR2 FVKESK. The DNA for the CDR3 is TGTGCCAGCAGCCGGACAGGGCCCCTCTATGGCTACACCTTC. The encoded protein is CASSRTGPLYGYTF.

The gene calls are TRBV2 and TRBJ2-1, with D perhaps matching TRBD1 (5 bases). The CDR3 extends over 16 amino acids. Germline V gene data show CDR1 as SNHLY and CDR2 as FYNNEI. V was pared by 4 bases and J by 1 base, with 14 bases between. CDR3 sequence: CASSAEGATSYNEQFF. CDR3 DNA: TGTGCCAGCAGTGCGGAAGGGGCTACTTCCTACAATGAGCAGTTCTTC. The full variable domain, its missing parts supplied by reference TRBV2 and TRBJ2-1, is EPEVTQTPSHQVTQMGQEVILRCVPISNHLYFYWYRQILGQKVEFLVSFYNNEISEKSEIFDDQFSVERPDGSNFTLKIRSTKLEDSAMYFCASSAEGATSYNEQFFGPGTRLTVL.

The chain employs TRBV5-4 and TRBJ1-5; 7 bases fit TRBD1. The germline CDR1 and CDR2 sequences are SGHNT and YYREEE (reference sequence). Germline trimming cut 2 bases from V and 7 bases from J; bases unmatched to any gene: 6. This CDR3 spans 14 amino acids. CDR3: CASSFTGEGQPQHF. The CDR3 region has the DNA TGTGCCAGCAGCTTCACAGGGGAAGGCCAGCCCCAGCATTTT.

This chain connects TRBV7-2 to TRBJ2-1, with 13 bases fitting TRBD2. The V segment lost 1 base and the J segment 8 bases; nucleotides outside the gene matches: 8. The V gene's germline CDR1 is SGHTA and CDR2 FQGNSA. The CDR3 extends over 17 amino acids. For the CDR3, the DNA is TGTGCCAGCAGCTTAGGGAGGACTAGCGGGAGTCTCGATGAGCAGTTCTTC. Protein: CASSLGRTSGSLDEQFF.

The table lists this clone with a few counts. CDR3 nucleotides: TGTGCCAGCAGTTACCTTAGCTACGAGCAGTACTTC. This translates into CASSYLSYEQYF. The chain uses TRBV28 and TRBJ2-7; no reliable D call. The CDR3 length is 12 residues. Germline V CDR1 and CDR2: MDHEN, SYDVKM. Between the trimmed V and J ends, which lost 4 bases and 3 bases, there was a span of 7 bases.

This clone was seen a single time. The gene calls are TRBV4-1 and TRBJ1-2, with TRBD1 identical over 8 bases. V dropped 2 bases and J dropped 4; count of bases not matched to a gene: 6. CDR3 length: 15 amino acids. The germline V gene has CDR1 MGHRA and CDR2 YSYEKL. The CDR3 sequence is CASSQQTGVAYGYTF. CDR3 DNA sequence: TGCGCCAGCAGCCAACAGACAGGGGTCGCCTATGGCTACACCTTC.

V is TRBV6-5 and J is TRBJ2-3; 8 nucleotides agree with TRBD2. Trimming cost V 2 bases and J 9 bases; bases outside gene matches: 10. The CDR3 is made up of 15 amino acids. Germline CDR1 and CDR2: MNHEY and SVGAGI. For the CDR3, the DNA is TGTGCCAGCAGTTACACTAGCGGTGGGCACTTAACGCAGTATTTT. This codes for CASSYTSGGHLTQYF.

The V gene is TRBV4-2, the J gene TRBJ2-7, with 8 positions matching TRBD2. The length of the CDR3 is 18 residues. Per the germline V gene, CDR1 is LGHNA and CDR2 is YNFKEQ. V dropped 4 bases and J dropped 7; count of bases not matched to a gene: 21. The CDR3 reads CASSPSGRSGGAGWEQYF. The CDR3 bases are TGTGCCAGCAGCCCGTCTGGTCGGTCCGGGGGGGCCGGATGGGAGCAGTACTTC.

In this sample, this clone turned up many times. V and J are TRBV7-8 and TRBJ2-7, with no clear D. Deletions cut 5 bases from V and 2 bases from J, with 13 bases between. This CDR3 is 14 amino acids long. Germline loops: CDR1 SGHVS, CDR2 FQNEAQ. As DNA, the CDR3 is TGTGCCAGCAGCCTCCGTAGAACGGCCTACGAGCAGTACTTC. This sequence encodes CASSLRRTAYEQYF.

V and J are TRBV6-2 or TRBV6-3 and TRBJ1-2; D not certain. V was shortened by 2 bases and J by 3 bases, with 16 bases between the two germline ends. The CDR3 covers 16 residues. Germline V gene data show CDR1 as MNHEY and CDR2 as SVGEGT. CDR3 sequence: CASSYPENGRDYGYTF. CDR3 sequence (DNA): TGTGCCAGCAGTTACCCCGAAAATGGCCGGGACTATGGCTACACCTTC.

The chain carries TRBV18 and TRBJ1-1, with 8 bases aligning to TRBD1. Germline lookup yields CDR1 KGHSH and CDR2 LQKENI. The CDR3 covers 14 residues. V shed 2 bases, J shed 8 bases, and the junction held 7 bases outside the gene matches. CDR3 nucleotide sequence: TGTGCCAGCTCACCAGTCTCCGGGACAGGCGAAGCTTTCTTT. Translation: CASSPVSGTGEAFF.

This clone came up once. The gene calls are TRBV28 and TRBJ1-4; 10 nucleotides match TRBD1. CDR3 length equals 17 residues. V trimming: 3 bases; J trimming: 0 bases; junction bases outside the gene matches: 4. Per germline, CDR1 MDHEN and CDR2 SYDVKM. This CDR3 reads CASSLPGQGATNEKLFF. Written as DNA, the CDR3 is TGTGCCAGCAGTTTGCCTGGACAGGGGGCAACTAATGAAAAACTGTTTTTT.

In its sample, this clone was seen once. In DNA, the CDR3 is TGTGCCAGCAGCCACACGGTAGGGGCCCCGAACACTGAAGCTTTCTTT. This sequence encodes CASSHTVGAPNTEAFF. The rearrangement links TRBV14 to TRBJ1-1; D is possibly TRBD1 (5 bases). V lost 3 bases, J lost 1 base, and 15 bases lay in between. The CDR3 totals 16 residues. CDR1 is SGHDN, CDR2 FVKESK, per germline.

The table lists this clone with a count of one. J is TRBJ2-1 and V is TRBV7-9; 10 bases agree with TRBD2. The trim removed 5 bases at V and 3 bases at J, leaving 4 bases unmatched. Germline V gene lookup returns CDR1 SEHNR and CDR2 FQNEAQ (reference sequence). The length of the CDR3 is 15 residues. CDR3: CASSRGLADYNEQFF. In DNA, the CDR3 is TGTGCCAGCAGCCGAGGACTAGCGGACTACAATGAGCAGTTCTTC.

The chain combines TRBV29-1 with TRBJ2-1; 8 bases fit TRBD2. CDR1 SQVTM and CDR2 ANQGSEA come from the germline V gene. This CDR3 has 15 residues. Losses at the gene ends were 7 bases for V and 4 bases for J; bases not matched to a gene: 12. CDR3 residues: CSADRAGAQYNEQFF. In nucleotides, the CDR3 is TGCAGCGCTGACCGAGCGGGAGCTCAATACAATGAGCAGTTCTTC.

The chain has TRBV21-1 and TRBJ2-7; TRBD2 reflects the table's D call only, with no check against the DNA. TRBV21-1 is assigned pseudogene status. The CDR3 has 22 residues. CDR3 amino acids: CASSIQDTSGGSDPARGYEQYF. As DNA, the CDR3 is TGTGCCAGCAGCATCCAGGACACTAGCGGGGGCTCCGACCCGGCCCGAGGCTACGAGCAGTACTTC.

This clone has more than one count but fewer than ten. The chain recombines TRBV7-3 with TRBJ2-2; a weak D match, TRBD1 (5 bases). This CDR3 spans 14 amino acids. From germline, CDR1 is SGHTA and CDR2 FQGTGA. Trimming cost V 2 bases and J 6 bases, with 10 bases left between them. CDR3 region: CASSLRTGPGELFF. CDR3 DNA: TGTGCCAGCAGCTTACGAACAGGTCCCGGGGAGCTGTTTTTT. Supplemented by reference TRBV7-3 and TRBJ2-2, the full variable domain reads GAGVSQTPSNKVTEKGKYVELRCDPISGHTALYWYRQSLGQGPEFLIYFQGTGAADDSGLPNDRFFAVRPEGSVSTLKIQRTERGDSAVYLCASSLRTGPGELFFGEGSRLTVL.

V usage is TRBV10-3 and J usage is TRBJ1-1; 10 nucleotides agree with TRBD1. The CDR3 has 13 amino acids. Germline assignment: CDR1 ENHRY and CDR2 SYGVKD. V lost 6 bases and J lost 6; bases outside the gene matches: 4. The CDR3 DNA reads TGTGCCATCAGAATAGGACAGGGGGCTGAAGCTTTCTTT. Protein sequence: CAIRIGQGAEAFF.